This TCR beta chain was sequenced for a study of CD4 and CD8 cells across lung adenocarcinoma regions. The table lists this clonotype with a few counts. With 7 bases clipped from V and 4 bases from J, the junction kept 3 bases outside the gene matches. Per the germline V gene, CDR1 is SQVTM and CDR2 is ANQGSEA. The CDR3 spans 12 residues. TCRdb reanalysed the PCR reads using MiXCR and keeps one entry per CDR3 protein. The data show 20,000 or so distinct CDR3 sequences, about 53% seen once. The clonotype comes from a male donor with lung adenocarcinoma. The CD4 and CD8 labels of this study may be unreliable. This chain uses TRBV29-1 with TRBJ2-1, with 8 positions matching TRBD2. Sequences were obtained from CD8+ T cells from the margin of a lung tumor. The CDR3 is CSASGSYNEQFF. CDR3 in DNA: TGCAGCGCCAGCGGGAGTTACAATGAGCAGTTCTTC.